The subject of this entry is one T cell receptor (beta chain). Its antigen is unknown. No qualities accompany the bases; no much larger clone lies one base away. Genomic DNA was isolated from the sorted cells so that the TCRbeta CDR3 region could be sequenced. The immunoSEQ Assay was used for sequencing of TCRbeta CDR3 regions. TCRdb's version of the immuneACCESS table is confined to in-frame rearrangements and falls short of the full clone set. An unresolved V gene accounts for under half of the shortfall where checked; the remainder is of unknown origin. The sample contains about 22,000 clones, 88% of them found a single time. The leading ten clones occupy approximately 25% of the sample. This entry is derived from a study of OX40 agonist ivuxolimab in advanced cancers. Regarding the study in general: Ivuxolimab, which targeted the costimulatory receptor OX40 (CD134), was an agonistic, fully human IgG2 monoclonal antibody. Intravenous ivuxolimab was administered to patients every 2 weeks at six dose levels: 0.01, 0.1, 0.3, 1.5, 3 and 10 mg/kg. Of the approximately 53 patients in dose escalation, about 20 had hepatocellular carcinoma, about 15 had melanoma, 9 had renal cell carcinoma and 9 had head and neck cancer. The dose-escalation cohort was 82.7% male with a mean age of about 60 years, ranging from roughly 20 to 80. Prior anti-PD-1, anti-PD-L1 or anti-CTLA-4 therapy was permitted, and checkpoint inhibitors had been received by about 36% of dose-escalation patients. Partial responses occurred in three dose-escalation patients, of whom one had hepatocellular carcinoma and two had cutaneous melanoma. The purpose of peripheral TCRbeta sequencing was to test whether ivuxolimab changed TCR sequence diversity and led to clonal T-cell expansion. The paper describes the monotherapy dose-escalation part (N ≈ 49 patients) of the phase I trial of ivuxolimab. Results the study describes overall, beyond this receptor: After ivuxolimab, expanded clones were on average more numerous among CD8+ T cells than among CD4+ T cells. Low levels of normalized T-cell clonal expansion were also seen in some patients who did not respond. Antigen specificity was not determined for the clonally expanded peripheral T cells. Partial responders in the 0.1-3.0 mg/kg groups had among the lowest normalized peripheral clonal expansion, especially among CD8+ T cells. At doses of 0.1 to 3.0 mg/kg, clonal expansion of both CD4+ and CD8+ T cells in blood was seen between baseline and week 6.

From cysteine to phenylalanine, the CDR3 is 16 amino acids long. The kept DNA is CDR3 alone, 48 bases in frame from the first base. Trimming removed 4 bases from V and 0 bases from J, leaving 14 bases between the germline ends. The germline V gene encodes CDR1 SGDLS and CDR2 YYNGEE. The trial excluded patients who had a history of autoimmune disease or were on systemic immunosuppression. Peripheral blood for TCR sequencing was collected from all dose cohorts at baseline, on cycle 4 day 1, and on cycle 7 day 1. The samples were drawn from a first-in-human, open-label, multicenter phase I dose-escalation trial of ivuxolimab. Adults with locally advanced or metastatic melanoma, renal cell, hepatocellular, or head and neck squamous cell carcinoma were enrolled in the trial. Before TCR sequencing, CD4+ and CD8+ T cells were separately sorted from peripheral blood.

This receptor was identified in an adult with an advanced solid tumor such as melanoma, head and neck, liver or kidney cancer. The sample in question was CD4+ or CD8+ T cells sorted from blood, obtained in a trial of the OX40 agonist ivuxolimab. The chain uses TRBV9 and TRBJ2-4; a tentative D match to TRBD2 spans 5 bases. At the DNA level, the sequence is TGTGCCAGCAGCCCCGAAGGGAGTTTAGCCAAAAACATTCAGTACTTC. It translates to CASSPEGSLAKNIQYF.